This paragraph reports one T cell receptor (beta chain). Germline CDR1 is SGHAT and CDR2 is FQNNGV. CDR3 length: 15 residues. Trimming stripped 5 bases from V and 5 bases from J, with 15 bases between. The sample originates from a study of shared clonotypes between healthy human individuals. TCRdb's table, derived via immunoSEQ multiplex PCR, lists solely in-frame clones and lacks some. The repertoire has fewer than 850,000 clones, roughly 70% of them found once; the top ten carry 1.8%. The rearrangement links TRBV11-2 to TRBJ2-2; TRBD2 might be the D (5 bases). The sequenced sample was memory CD4+ T cells sorted from blood. As to subset: CD45RA-negative fraction. The receptor comes from a woman aged 30 to 39 in good health. The CDR3 DNA follows: TGTGCCAGCAGCAAACAACCTGGCGGGACCGGGGAGCTGTTTTTT. Its translation is CASSKQPGGTGELFF. Full variable domain (missing parts from reference TRBV11-2 and TRBJ2-2): EAGVAQSPRYKIIEKRQSVAFWCNPISGHATLYWYQQILGQGPKLLIQFQNNGVVDDSQLPKDRFSAERLKGVDSTLKIQPAKLEDSAVYLCASSKQPGGTGELFFGEGSRLTVL.